Presented here are 14 T cell receptor beta chains from one specimen sequenced in a study of T cells after yellow fever vaccination (dated by TCRdb to between 2018 and 2021). The sample's treatment or condition label, decoded: live attenuated yellow fever vaccine strain. Libraries were made using 5' RACE. Sequenced on an Illumina HiSeq 2500. TCRdb's own reprocessing of the public reads used fastp at Q25 and MiXCR and kept productive beta chains. CDR3 protein sequences are deduplicated, and each keeps its most common genes and DNA. Counted in this sample were a few hundred thousand distinct CDR3 sequences; more than 9% of them appeared once. The ten largest clonotypes hold more than 15% of the sample. The sequencing here drew on PBMCs, taken on the day of the first yellow fever vaccination. These receptors were taken from a man aged 18 to 29 who received the YFV17D yellow fever vaccine.

This clonotype was observed a few times. The chain couples TRBV7-2 to TRBJ2-7; D is uncertain. CDR3 length equals 13 residues. Germline V gives CDR1 SGHTA, CDR2 FQGNSA. With 5 bases removed from V and 2 bases from J, the gap between germline ends came to 10 bases. This CDR3 is CASSTDGTYEQYV. CDR3 coding DNA: TGTGCCAGCAGCACGGACGGAACCTACGAGCAGTACGTC.

This clonotype was seen a handful of times. This chain uses TRBV12-3 or TRBV12-4 with TRBJ1-6; D not certain. There are 14 residues in the CDR3. Trimming pared 2 bases from V and 13 bases from J, leaving 15 bases between. The CDR3 here is CASSLMEAGLPLHF. For the CDR3, the DNA is TGTGCCAGCAGTTTAATGGAGGCCGGGCTTCCCCTCCACTTT.

This clonotype appeared a few times. The J gene is TRBJ2-7, the V gene TRBV5-4; 10 bases agree with TRBD2. The CDR3 is 15 residues long. Germline V gene sequence: CDR1 SGHNT, CDR2 YYREEE (reference sequence). Germline trimming cut 1 base from V and 4 bases from J; bases unmatched to any gene: 5. CDR3 sequence (DNA): TGTGCCAGCAGCTTGTCGGCTAGCGGGGGATACGAGCAGTACTTC. It translates to CASSLSASGGYEQYF.

This clonotype has at least ten counts. The V gene is TRBV12-3 or TRBV12-4, the J gene TRBJ1-6; no definite D call. The CDR3 runs 14 residues. The V end was cut by 5 bases, the J end by 10 bases, with 15 bases between. In DNA, the CDR3 is TGTGCCAGCAGTCCCCCCGGGAGCCCCTCACCCCTCCACTTT. Amino acids: CASSPPGSPSPLHF.

This clonotype was counted between two and nine times. This chain uses TRBV4-1 with TRBJ2-3; 9 bases agree with TRBD1. This CDR3 is built from 16 residues. J lost 5 bases, V lost 1 base, and 7 bases had no gene match. Per the germline V gene, CDR1 is MGHRA and CDR2 is YSYEKL. The CDR3 reads CASSQVTGGAGDTQYF. The CDR3 region has the DNA TGCGCCAGCAGCCAAGTAACAGGGGGCGCAGGAGATACGCAGTATTTT.

The chain combines TRBV5-1 with TRBJ2-3, with 8 bases that match TRBD2. After removal of 5 bases from V and 1 base from J, the junction contained 6 bases not matched to a gene. Germline CDR1 reads SGHRS; CDR2 reads YFSETQ. This CDR3 comprises 15 residues. The CDR3 bases are TGCGCCAGCAGGACAACGGGGGGGGGCACAGATACGCAGTATTTT. Its protein is CASRTTGGGTDTQYF.

This clonotype was seen a handful of times. The gene calls are TRBV10-3 and TRBJ2-7; TRBD1 is a possible D gene (6 bases). Germline V gene lookup returns CDR1 ENHRY and CDR2 SYGVKD. Trimming removed 2 bases from V and 6 bases from J, with 11 bases in between. The CDR3 runs 13 residues. CDR3 in amino acids: CAISEGPRGEQYF. The CDR3 DNA reads as TGTGCCATCAGTGAGGGTCCCAGGGGCGAGCAGTACTTC.

The genes are TRBV7-2 and TRBJ2-1, with 11 bases lining up with TRBD2. Germline assignment: CDR1 SGHTA and CDR2 FQGNSA. Losses at the gene ends were 5 bases for V and 10 bases for J; bases not matched to a gene: 7. The CDR3 has 14 amino acids. CDR3 in DNA: TGTGCCAGCAGCGATAGCGGGGGGGCGTGGGAGCAGTTCTTC. This codes for CASSDSGGAWEQFF.

This clonotype was picked up many times. The chain is built from TRBV7-2 and TRBJ2-2, with a possible D match to TRBD2 (6 bases). The CDR3 loop spans 14 amino acids. Per the germline V gene, CDR1 is SGHTA and CDR2 is FQGNSA. V was cut by 8 bases and J by 2 bases, with 12 bases left in between. The CDR3 coding sequence is TGTGCCAGCCAGTGGGGGGATAACACCGGGGAGCTGTTTTTT. Protein product: CASQWGDNTGELFF.

This clonotype was counted only a few times. This chain links TRBV14 with TRBJ1-2, with 10 bases that match TRBD1. The germline V gene has CDR1 SGHDN and CDR2 FVKESK. This CDR3 is built from 16 residues. V dropped 4 bases and J dropped 3; count of bases not matched to a gene: 8. CDR3 sequence (DNA): TGTGCCAGCAGCCGAACGACAGGGGGCCTATACTATGGCTACACCTTC. Residues: CASSRTTGGLYYGYTF.

This clonotype was seen a few times. The rearrangement uses TRBV4-1 and TRBJ1-5; 9 nucleotides match TRBD1. The CDR3 contains 15 residues. Germline V CDR1 and CDR2: MGHRA, YSYEKL. The trim removed 4 bases at V and 5 bases at J, leaving 6 bases unmatched. The CDR3 nucleotides read TGCGCCAGCAGCCGGGGGGGACAGGGCCATCAGCCCCAGCATTTT. This encodes CASSRGGQGHQPQHF.

This chain links TRBV5-5 with TRBJ1-3; D is possibly TRBD1 (5 bases). The CDR3 is 15 amino acids. CDR1 and CDR2 from the germline V gene are SGHKS and YYEKEE (reference sequence). Trimming took off 7 bases at V and 4 bases at J, with 18 bases between the two ends. The CDR3 region is CASSPWRGPGNTIYF. The CDR3 nucleotides are TGTGCCAGCTCCCCCTGGAGGGGTCCAGGAAACACCATATATTTT.

The sample holds a few counts of this clonotype. V usage is TRBV5-1 and J usage is TRBJ2-7; D might be TRBD1 or TRBD2, each matching 5 bases. Trimming cost V 0 bases and J 5 bases, with 9 bases left between them. The CDR3 consists of 13 residues. Germline loops: CDR1 SGHRS, CDR2 YFSETQ. The CDR3 nucleotides are TGCGCCAGCAGCTTGGCAGGGACCCACGAGCAGTACTTC. It encodes CASSLAGTHEQYF.

This chain links TRBV4-1 with TRBJ1-1, with D possibly matching TRBD1 (5 bases). This CDR3 comprises 16 residues. The germline gives CDR1 MGHRA, CDR2 YSYEKL. Trimming left V 3 bases short and J 0 bases short, with 14 bases between. The CDR3 DNA follows: TGCGCCAGCAGCCATCCCGGGACCCCAATGAACACTGAAGCTTTCTTT. It yields the protein CASSHPGTPMNTEAFF.